One and the same sample provided the 5 T cell receptor beta chains below, sequenced in a study of blood T cells in healthy people across ages. Together with a sample-barcoded 5' primer, a J-beta primer mix was included in a second PCR lasting roughly 6 to 12 cycles. TCRdb fed the 5' RACE reads into MiXCR, producing one record per CDR3 protein. The sample lists about 1,500,000 distinct CDR3 sequences; roughly 40% were seen once. The sequencing input was blood. All receptors derive from a woman younger than 35 in good health.

This clonotype was recorded at least ten times. V and J are TRBV10-3 and TRBJ2-7; 10 nucleotides line up with TRBD1. CDR1 ENHRY and CDR2 SYGVKD come from the germline V gene. The CDR3 extends over 15 amino acids. The V and J ends lost 4 bases and 5 bases, in that order; junction bases with no gene match: 8. Written as DNA, the CDR3 is TGTGCCATCAGTGGAGCCGGGACAGGGGTCAACGAGCAGTACTTC. Protein product: CAISGAGTGVNEQYF.

A few counts support this clonotype. The chain has TRBV5-1 and TRBJ2-7; no reliable D call. This CDR3 has 16 residues. The germline V gene encodes CDR1 SGHRS and CDR2 YFSETQ. Trimming took 0 bases from V and 1 from J, leaving 14 bases between them. The CDR3 sequence is CASSLGVKRHSYEQYF. DNA for the CDR3: TGCGCCAGCAGCTTGGGGGTCAAACGACATTCCTACGAGCAGTACTTC.

V usage is TRBV30 and J usage is TRBJ2-4; D may be TRBD1 (6 bases). The J call is doubtful: the DNA matches TRBJ2-5 better. This CDR3 is 15 amino acids long. CDR1 is GTSNPN and CDR2 is SVGIG in the germline V gene (reference sequence). The CDR3 DNA follows: TGTGCCTGCTTAGATTCAGGGGCCCTACGAGAGACCCAGTACTTC. Amino acid sequence: CACLDSGALRETQYF.

The chain uses TRBV12-3 or TRBV12-4 and TRBJ2-3; D gene unclear. This CDR3 has 11 residues. V gave up 7 bases and J gave up 4 bases, with 6 bases separating them. In DNA form, the CDR3 reads TGTGCCAGCATGCGATCAGATACGCAGTATTTT. Translating it yields CASMRSDTQYF.

This clonotype was detected only once. This sequence joins TRBV4-1 and TRBJ2-7; TRBD2 matches 9 bases. Per the germline V gene, CDR1 is MGHRA and CDR2 is YSYEKL. CDR3 length equals 16 residues. V was pared by 0 bases and J by 5 bases, with 8 bases of the junction left unmatched. CDR3: CASSQDDWASGNEQYF. Here the CDR3 DNA reads TGCGCCAGCAGCCAAGACGATTGGGCTAGCGGGAACGAGCAGTACTTC.